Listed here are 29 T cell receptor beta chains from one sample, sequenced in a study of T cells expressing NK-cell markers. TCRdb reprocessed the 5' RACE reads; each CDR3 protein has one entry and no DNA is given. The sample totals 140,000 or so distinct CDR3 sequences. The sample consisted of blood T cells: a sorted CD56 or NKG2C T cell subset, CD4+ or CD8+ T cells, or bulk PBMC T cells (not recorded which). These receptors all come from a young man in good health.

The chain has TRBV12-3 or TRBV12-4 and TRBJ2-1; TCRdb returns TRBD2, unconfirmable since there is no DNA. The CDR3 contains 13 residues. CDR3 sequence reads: CASRPAGNNEQFF.

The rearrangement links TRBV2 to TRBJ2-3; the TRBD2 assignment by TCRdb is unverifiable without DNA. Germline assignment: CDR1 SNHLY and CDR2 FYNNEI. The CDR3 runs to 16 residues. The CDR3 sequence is CASSDPSGRTGDTQYF.

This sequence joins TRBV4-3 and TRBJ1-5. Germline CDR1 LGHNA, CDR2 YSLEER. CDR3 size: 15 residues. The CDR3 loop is CASSQMTGSNQPQHF.

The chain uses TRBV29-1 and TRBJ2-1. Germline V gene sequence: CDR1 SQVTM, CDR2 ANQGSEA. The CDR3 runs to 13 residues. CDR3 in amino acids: CSATTQTYNEQFF.

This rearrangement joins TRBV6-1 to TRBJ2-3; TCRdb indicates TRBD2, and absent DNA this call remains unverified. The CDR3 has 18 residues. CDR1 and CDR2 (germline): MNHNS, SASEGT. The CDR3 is CASTHGVAGVISTDTQYF.

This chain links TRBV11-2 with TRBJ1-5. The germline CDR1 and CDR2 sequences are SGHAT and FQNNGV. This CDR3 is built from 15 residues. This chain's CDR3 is CASSLEGSGNQPQHF.

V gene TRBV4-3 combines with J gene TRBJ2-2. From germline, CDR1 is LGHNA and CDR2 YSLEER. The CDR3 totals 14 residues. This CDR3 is CASSQEENTGELFF.

The CDR3: CASSPSGAKTQYF. The chain uses TRBV11-2 and TRBJ2-5; no DNA is available, so the TRBD1 call from TCRdb remains unchecked. CDR1 is SGHAT and CDR2 is FQNNGV in the germline V gene. The CDR3 is 13 residues long.

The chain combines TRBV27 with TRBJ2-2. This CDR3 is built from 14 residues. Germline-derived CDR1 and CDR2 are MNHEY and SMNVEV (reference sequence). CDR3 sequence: CASSLVRSTGELFF.

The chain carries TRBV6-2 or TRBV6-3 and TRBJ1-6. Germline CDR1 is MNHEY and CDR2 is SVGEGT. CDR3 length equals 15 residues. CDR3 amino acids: CASSYGSPMNSPLHF.

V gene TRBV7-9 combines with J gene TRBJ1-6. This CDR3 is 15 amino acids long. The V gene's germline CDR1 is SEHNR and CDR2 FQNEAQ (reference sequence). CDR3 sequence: CASDLLEGPYSPLHF.

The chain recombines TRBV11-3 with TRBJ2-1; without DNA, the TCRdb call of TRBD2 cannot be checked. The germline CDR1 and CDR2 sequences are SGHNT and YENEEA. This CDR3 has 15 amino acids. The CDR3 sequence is CASSPREGTSVEQFF.

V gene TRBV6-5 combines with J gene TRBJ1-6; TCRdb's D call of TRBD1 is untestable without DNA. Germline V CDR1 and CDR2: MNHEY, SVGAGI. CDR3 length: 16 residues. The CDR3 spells CASSYAGAGGNSPLHF.

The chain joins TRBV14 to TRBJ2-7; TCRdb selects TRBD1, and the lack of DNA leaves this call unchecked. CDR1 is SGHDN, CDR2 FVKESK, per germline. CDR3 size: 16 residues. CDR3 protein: CASSQDPGYPSHEQYF. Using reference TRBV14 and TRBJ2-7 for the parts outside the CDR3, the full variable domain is EAGVTQFPSHSVIEKGQTVTLRCDPISGHDNLYWYRRVMGKEIKFLLHFVKESKQDESGMPNNRFLAERTGGTYSTLKVQPAELEDSGVYFCASSQDPGYPSHEQYFGPGTRLTVT.

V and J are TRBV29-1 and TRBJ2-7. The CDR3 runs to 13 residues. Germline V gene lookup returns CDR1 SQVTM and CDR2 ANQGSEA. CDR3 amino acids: CSVESRLNNEQYF.

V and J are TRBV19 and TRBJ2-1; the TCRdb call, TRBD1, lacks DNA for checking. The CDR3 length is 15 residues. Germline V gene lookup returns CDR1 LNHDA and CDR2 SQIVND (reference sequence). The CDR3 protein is CASSEWGQGGGEQFF. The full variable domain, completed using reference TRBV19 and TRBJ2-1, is DGGITQSPKYLFRKEGQNVTLSCEQNLNHDAMYWYRQDPGQGLRLIYYSQIVNDFQKGDIAEGYSVSREKKESFPLTVTSAQKNPTAFYLCASSEWGQGGGEQFFGPGTRLTVL.

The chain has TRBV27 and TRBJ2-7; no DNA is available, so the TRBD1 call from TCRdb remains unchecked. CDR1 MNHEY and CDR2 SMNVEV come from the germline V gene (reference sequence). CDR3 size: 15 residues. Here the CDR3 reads CASREIRDQPYEQYF.

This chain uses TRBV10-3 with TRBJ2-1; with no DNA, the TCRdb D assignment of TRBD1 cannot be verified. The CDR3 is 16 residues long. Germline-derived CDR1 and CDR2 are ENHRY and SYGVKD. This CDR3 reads CAISDPPGKPTDEQFF.

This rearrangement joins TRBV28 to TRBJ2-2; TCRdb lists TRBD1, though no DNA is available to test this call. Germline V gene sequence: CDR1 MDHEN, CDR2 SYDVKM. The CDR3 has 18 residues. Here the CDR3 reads CASSLFSFGTGVGGELFF.

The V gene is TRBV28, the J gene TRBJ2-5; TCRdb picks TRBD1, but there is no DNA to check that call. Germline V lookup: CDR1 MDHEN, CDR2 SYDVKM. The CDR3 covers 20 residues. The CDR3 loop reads CASSLQWGAERTGSSETQYF. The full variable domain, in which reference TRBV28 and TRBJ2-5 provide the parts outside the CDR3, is DVKVTQSSRYLVKRTGEKVFLECVQDMDHENMFWYRQDPGLGLRLIYFSYDVKMKEKGDIPEGYSVSREKKERFSLILESASTNQTSMYLCASSLQWGAERTGSSETQYFGPGTRLLVL.

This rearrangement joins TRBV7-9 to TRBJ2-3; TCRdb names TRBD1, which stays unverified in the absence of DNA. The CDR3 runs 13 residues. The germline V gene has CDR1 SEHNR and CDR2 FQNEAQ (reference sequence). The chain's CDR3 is CASSVDRANTQYF.

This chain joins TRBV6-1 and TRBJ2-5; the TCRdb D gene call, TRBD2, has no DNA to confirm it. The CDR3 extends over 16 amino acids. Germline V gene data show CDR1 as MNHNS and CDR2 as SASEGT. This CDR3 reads CASSNHVREAQETQYF.

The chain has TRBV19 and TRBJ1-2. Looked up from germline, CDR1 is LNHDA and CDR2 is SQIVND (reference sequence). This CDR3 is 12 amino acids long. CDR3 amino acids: CASSIGGAHYTF.

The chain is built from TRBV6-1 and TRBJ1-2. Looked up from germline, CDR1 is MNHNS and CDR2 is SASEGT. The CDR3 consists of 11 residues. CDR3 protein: CASSDARGYTF.

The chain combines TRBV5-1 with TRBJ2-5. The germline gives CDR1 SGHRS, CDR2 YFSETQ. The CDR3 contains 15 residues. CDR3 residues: CASSFADGFQETQYF.

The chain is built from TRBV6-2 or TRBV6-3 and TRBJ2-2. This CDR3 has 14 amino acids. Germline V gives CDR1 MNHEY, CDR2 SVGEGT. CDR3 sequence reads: CASSYYEGAGELFF.

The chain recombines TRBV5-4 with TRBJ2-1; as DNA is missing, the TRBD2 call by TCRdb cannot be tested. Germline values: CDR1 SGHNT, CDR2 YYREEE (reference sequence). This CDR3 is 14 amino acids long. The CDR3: CASSLKGTRNEQFF.

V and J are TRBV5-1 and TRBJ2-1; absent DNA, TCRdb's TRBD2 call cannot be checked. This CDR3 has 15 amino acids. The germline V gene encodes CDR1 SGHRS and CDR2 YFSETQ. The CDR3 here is CASRGSGNTVGEQFF. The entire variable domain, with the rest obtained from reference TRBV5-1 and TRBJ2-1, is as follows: KAGVTQTPRYLIKTRGQQVTLSCSPISGHRSVSWYQQTPGQGLQFLFEYFSETQRNKGNFPGRFSGRQFSNSRSEMNVSTLELGDSALYLCASRGSGNTVGEQFFGPGTRLTVL.

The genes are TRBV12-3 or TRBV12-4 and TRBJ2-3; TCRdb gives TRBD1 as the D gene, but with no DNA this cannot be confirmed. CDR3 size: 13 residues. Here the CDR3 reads CASSLTTADTQYF.